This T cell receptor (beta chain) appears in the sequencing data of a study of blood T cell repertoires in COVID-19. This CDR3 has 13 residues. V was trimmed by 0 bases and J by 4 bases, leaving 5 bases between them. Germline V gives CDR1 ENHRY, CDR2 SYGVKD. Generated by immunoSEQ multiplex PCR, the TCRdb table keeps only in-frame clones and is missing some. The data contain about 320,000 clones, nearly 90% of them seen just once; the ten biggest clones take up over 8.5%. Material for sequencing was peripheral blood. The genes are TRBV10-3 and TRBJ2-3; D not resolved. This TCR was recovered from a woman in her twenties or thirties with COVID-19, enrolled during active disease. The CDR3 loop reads CAISESAADTQYF. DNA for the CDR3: TGTGCCATCAGTGAGTCGGCGGCAGATACGCAGTATTTT.